The 21 T cell receptor beta chains reported below all come from one sample, sequenced in a study of T cell responses to AZD1222 COVID-19 vaccine. Method: immunoSEQ multiplex PCR; TCRdb's copy keeps in-frame clones and lacks some. The sample has 35,000 to 45,000 clones, about three quarters seen once. This material consisted of peripheral blood, taken on day 0 of AZD1222 vaccination. The source is an adult in good health.

This clone was seen a few times. The gene calls are TRBV2 and TRBJ1-6; D may be TRBD1 (6 bases). The CDR3 extends over 14 amino acids. Per the germline V gene, CDR1 is SNHLY and CDR2 is FYNNEI. The ends were cut back, 10 bases at V and 2 bases at J, with 12 bases in the middle. The CDR3 is CATRRDTYNSPLHF. In nucleotides, the CDR3 is TGTGCCACAAGACGGGACACCTATAATTCACCCCTCCACTTT.

This clone was picked up a small number of times. This chain uses TRBV7-2 with TRBJ2-5; 8 nucleotides agree with TRBD2. CDR1 SGHTA and CDR2 FQGNSA come from the germline V gene. The V gene end was trimmed by 5 bases and the J gene end by 1 base; junction bases not matched to a gene: 9. The CDR3 has 16 residues. The CDR3 DNA reads as TGTGCCAGCAGCCGCGGGGTAGCGGGGATCCAAGAGACCCAGTACTTC. As protein: CASSRGVAGIQETQYF.

Judged by abundance, this clone is medium-sized. V is TRBV19 and J is TRBJ1-3; D possibly corresponds to TRBD1 (5 bases). Germline lookup yields CDR1 LNHDA and CDR2 SQIVND (reference sequence). Trimming left V 5 bases short and J 4 bases short, with 15 bases between. This CDR3 comprises 15 residues. CDR3 amino acids: CASSLDRYVGNTIYF. The CDR3 bases are TGTGCCAGTAGTCTCGACAGATACGTCGGAAACACCATATATTTT.

This rearrangement joins TRBV5-1 to TRBJ1-2; D gene ambiguous. Germline lookup yields CDR1 SGHRS and CDR2 YFSETQ. The CDR3 runs 13 residues. The V end was cut by 0 bases, the J end by 7 bases, with 10 bases between. DNA of the CDR3: TGCGCCAGCAGCTTGGAGACGGGATCTGGCTACACCTTC. Translating it yields CASSLETGSGYTF.

The chain couples TRBV2 to TRBJ2-4; TRBD1 matches at 8 bases. The CDR3 is 14 amino acids. The germline gives CDR1 SNHLY, CDR2 FYNNEI. After removal of 4 bases from V and 1 base from J, the junction contained 0 bases not matched to a gene. CDR3 amino acids: CASSGQGAKNIQYF. CDR3 coding DNA: TGTGCCAGCAGTGGACAGGGGGCCAAAAACATTCAGTACTTC.

This clone was picked up one time. V gene TRBV4-2 combines with J gene TRBJ1-5, with D uncertain. CDR1 and CDR2 from the germline V gene are LGHNA and YNFKEQ. This CDR3 has 15 residues. Deletions cut 0 bases from V and 5 bases from J, with 11 bases between. DNA of the CDR3: TGTGCCAGCAGCCAAGATGGCGGGCGGGATCAGCCCCAGCATTTT. This encodes CASSQDGGRDQPQHF.

V and J are TRBV9 and TRBJ2-1, with a possible D match to TRBD2 (6 bases). This CDR3 has 16 residues. Trimming stripped 0 bases from V and 10 bases from J, with 20 bases between. The germline CDR1 and CDR2 sequences are SGDLS and YYNGEE. The CDR3 sequence: CASSVVTGGPTEEQFF. CDR3 nucleotides: TGTGCCAGCAGCGTAGTAACCGGGGGACCGACCGAGGAGCAGTTCTTC.

The chain uses TRBV5-1 and TRBJ1-4; D is possibly TRBD1 (6 bases). The germline V gene has CDR1 SGHRS and CDR2 YFSETQ. The V and J ends lost 0 bases and 9 bases respectively, with 12 bases between them. The CDR3 is 14 residues long. The CDR3 loop reads CASSLEWDIQKLFF. Written as DNA, the CDR3 is TGCGCCAGCAGCTTGGAATGGGACATTCAAAAACTGTTTTTT. The full variable domain, with the rest looked up from reference TRBV5-1 and TRBJ1-4, is KAGVTQTPRYLIKTRGQQVTLSCSPISGHRSVSWYQQTPGQGLQFLFEYFSETQRNKGNFPGRFSGRQFSNSRSEMNVSTLELGDSALYLCASSLEWDIQKLFFGSGTQLSVL.

This sequence joins TRBV11-2 and TRBJ1-3; 9 bases agree with TRBD1. In germline, CDR1 is SGHAT, CDR2 FQNNGV. Germline trimming cut 5 bases from V and 4 bases from J; bases unmatched to any gene: 9. The CDR3 sequence is 16 residues long. CDR3 sequence (DNA): TGTGCCAGCAGCCGGGCCGGGACAGGGCTCGGAAACACCATATATTTT. Translating it yields CASSRAGTGLGNTIYF.

This clone is judged medium-sized. V and J are TRBV7-2 and TRBJ2-3; D is ambiguous. The CDR3 consists of 15 residues. Trimming shortened V by 2 bases and J by 2 bases, and 11 bases separated the two germline ends. The germline V gene has CDR1 SGHTA and CDR2 FQGNSA. CDR3 protein: CASSLQSQPTDTQYF. CDR3 bases: TGTGCCAGCAGCTTACAAAGCCAGCCCACAGATACGCAGTATTTT.

The genes are TRBV19 and TRBJ2-3; perhaps TRBD2 as D (6 bases). Germline values: CDR1 LNHDA, CDR2 SQIVND (reference sequence). The V end was cut by 5 bases, the J end by 0 bases, with 18 bases between. This CDR3 contains 17 residues. The CDR3 protein is CASSLSGVAESTDTQYF. CDR3 DNA sequence: TGTGCCAGTAGTCTCTCCGGGGTAGCGGAGAGCACAGATACGCAGTATTTT.

The gene calls are TRBV29-1 and TRBJ2-1; 7 bases line up with TRBD1. J gave up 4 bases and V 6 bases, and 6 bases lay outside the gene matches. The CDR3 is made up of 13 amino acids. CDR1 is SQVTM and CDR2 is ANQGSEA in the germline V gene. The CDR3 nucleotides read TGCAGCGTCAGACTGGGACAGTACAATGAGCAGTTCTTC. It is translated as CSVRLGQYNEQFF.

This clone has only a few counts. This chain uses TRBV11-3 with TRBJ2-7; 12 bases map to TRBD2. From germline, CDR1 is SGHNT and CDR2 YENEEA. The CDR3 sequence is 14 residues long. V gave up 6 bases and J gave up 2 bases; unmatched junction bases: 2. The CDR3 sequence is CASRRTSGAYEQYF. In DNA form, the CDR3 reads TGTGCCAGCAGAAGGACTAGCGGGGCCTACGAGCAGTACTTC.

The gene calls are TRBV11-3 and TRBJ1-3; TRBD1 might be the D (6 bases). The V gene lost 4 bases and the J gene lost 4 bases, with 8 bases spanning the gap. This CDR3 has 13 residues. Germline lookup yields CDR1 SGHNT and CDR2 YENEEA. CDR3 amino acids: CASSWTAGNTIYF. The CDR3 DNA reads as TGTGCCAGCAGCTGGACAGCCGGAAACACCATATATTTT.

The DNA for the CDR3 is TGCGCCAGCAGCTTTAGCGTCGGGGACTACGAGCAGTACTTC. It codes for CASSFSVGDYEQYF. This chain links TRBV5-1 with TRBJ2-7; maybe TRBD2 (5 bases). From germline, CDR1 is SGHRS and CDR2 YFSETQ. The CDR3 has 14 residues. Trimming took off 2 bases at V and 3 bases at J, with 12 bases between the two ends.

This sequence joins TRBV7-2 and TRBJ2-7; the match to TRBD2 covers 7 bases. Germline values: CDR1 SGHTA, CDR2 FQGNSA. The CDR3 has 15 residues. Trimming removed 5 bases from V and 2 bases from J; junction bases left unmatched: 9. The CDR3 loop reads CASSQGGRTAYEQYF. The CDR3 DNA follows: TGTGCCAGCAGCCAGGGAGGGAGGACCGCCTACGAGCAGTACTTC.

There are a few counts of this clone. This chain connects TRBV2 to TRBJ2-7, with 8 bases lining up with TRBD1. Germline CDR1 and CDR2: SNHLY and FYNNEI. V was pared by 5 bases and J by 3 bases, with 6 bases of the junction left unmatched. The CDR3 has 14 residues. For the CDR3, the DNA is TGTGCCAGCAGTCGGGACAGGACCAACTACGAGCAGTACTTC. Residues: CASSRDRTNYEQYF.

The chain combines TRBV6-2 or TRBV6-3 with TRBJ1-5; D remains unclear. V lost 6 bases, J lost 5 bases, and 11 bases lay in between. There are 13 residues in the CDR3. Germline V lookup: CDR1 MNHEY, CDR2 SVGEGT. DNA for the CDR3: TGTGCCAGCAGCTTTACAGTCTATCAGCCCCAGCATTTT. Translating it yields CASSFTVYQPQHF.

The rearrangement joins TRBV4-2 to TRBJ1-2; D might be TRBD1 (5 bases). V shed 4 bases and J shed 7 bases, with 19 bases lying between them. Germline loops: CDR1 LGHNA, CDR2 YNFKEQ. This CDR3 is 15 amino acids long. Here the CDR3 reads CASSRGGAAGGGYTF. CDR3 sequence (DNA): TGTGCCAGCAGCCGGGGGGGTGCAGCAGGTGGTGGCTACACCTTC.

Turning to this clone: One end of the junction is discordant with germline, which a read error may explain. The J gene is TRBJ2-7, the V gene TRBV10-3; D might be TRBD2 (5 bases). Germline CDR1 and CDR2: ENHRY and SYGVKD. There are 13 residues in the CDR3. The CDR3 coding sequence is TGTGCCATCAGTGGTGACCGGGATCTAAAGCAGAACTTC. Residues: CAISGDRDLKQNF.

This clone was seen only a few times. This chain uses TRBV10-3 with TRBJ2-5; D perhaps matches TRBD1 (6 bases). CDR1 is ENHRY and CDR2 is SYGVKD in the germline V gene. The CDR3 totals 15 residues. The V gene lost 5 bases and the J gene lost 3 bases, with 16 bases spanning the gap. The CDR3 nucleotides read TGTGCCATCAGTCCGGGTGCAGGGGTGGAAGAGACCCAGTACTTC. It codes for CAISPGAGVEETQYF.